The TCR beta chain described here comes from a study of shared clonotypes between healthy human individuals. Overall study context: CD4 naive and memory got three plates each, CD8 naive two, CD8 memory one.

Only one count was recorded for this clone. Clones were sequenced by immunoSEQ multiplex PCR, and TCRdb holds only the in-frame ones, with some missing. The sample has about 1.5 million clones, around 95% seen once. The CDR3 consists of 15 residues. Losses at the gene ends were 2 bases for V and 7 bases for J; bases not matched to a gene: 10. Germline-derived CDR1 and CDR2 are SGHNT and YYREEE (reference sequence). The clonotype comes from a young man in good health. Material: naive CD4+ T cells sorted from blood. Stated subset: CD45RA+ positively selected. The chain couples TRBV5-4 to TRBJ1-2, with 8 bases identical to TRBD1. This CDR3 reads CASSLEQGVQGGYTF. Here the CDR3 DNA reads TGTGCCAGCAGCTTAGAACAGGGGGTTCAGGGTGGCTACACCTTC. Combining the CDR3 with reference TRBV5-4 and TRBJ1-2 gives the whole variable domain ETGVTQSPTHLIKTRGQQVTLRCSSQSGHNTVSWYQQALGQGPQFIFQYYREEENGRGNFPPRFSGLQFPNYSSELNVNALELDDSALYLCASSLEQGVQGGYTFGSGTRLTVV.